One T cell receptor beta chain is described in this entry. TCRdb reprocessed the PCR reads using MiXCR. Of fewer than 25,000 clones in the sample, about 11% are singletons; the top ten hold approximately 8.1%. V lost 4 bases to trimming and J lost 7 bases, with 24 bases between them. Germline V CDR1 and CDR2: SGHRS, YFSETQ. The CDR3 totals 16 residues. The sample comes from a study of metastatic and nonmetastatic thyroid tumors. There were no patients who had received any treatment before thyroid surgery. This TCR was recovered from a female donor with papillary thyroid cancer or a benign thyroid nodule (not recorded which). Some clones in this sample may be carry-over from other donors' samples. The chain recombines TRBV5-1 with TRBJ2-7, with D tentatively TRBD1 or TRBD2 (5 bases each). Input material: blood. The CDR3 sequence is CASSLGGGTGNREQYF. In DNA, the CDR3 is TGCGCCAGCAGCCTTGGGGGTGGGACCGGCAATCGAGAGCAGTACTTC.